One and the same sample provided the 21 T cell receptor beta chains below, sequenced in a study of control samples from healthy donors and cancer patients (TCRdb year 2020). Preparation of the library involved the immunoSEQ multiplex PCR assay. This is the immuneACCESS table as TCRdb keeps it, with only in-frame sequences that have V and J called. A part of the clones is gone; compared with another copy, unresolved V genes explain less than half, and the rest is unexplained. For this sample there are about 50,000 clones; around 95% appear just once. Clones ranked in the top ten supply 3.5% to 4.5% of the sample. Sequenced: blood. These receptors all come from a man aged 30 to 45 in good health.

This chain connects TRBV5-4 to TRBJ2-7; 8 bases line up with TRBD1. This CDR3 contains 16 residues. CDR1 is SGHNT and CDR2 is YYREEE in the germline V gene (reference sequence). The ends lost 3 bases at V and 1 base at J; junction bases unmatched: 9. The CDR3 nucleotides are TGTGCCAGCAGCTCCCTAGGGACAGGCGAATCCTACGAGCAGTACTTC. Translating it yields CASSSLGTGESYEQYF.

The chain has TRBV4-2 and TRBJ2-3; TRBD2 aligns across 9 bases. V lost 0 bases and J lost 4; bases outside the gene matches: 2. The CDR3 has 15 residues. Germline V gene data show CDR1 as LGHNA and CDR2 as YNFKEQ. The CDR3 sequence: CASSQEREGPDTQYF. The CDR3, as DNA: TGTGCCAGCAGCCAAGAGCGGGAGGGCCCAGATACGCAGTATTTT.

The rearrangement uses TRBV10-3 and TRBJ2-3; tentative D call: TRBD2 (7 bases). The V and J ends lost 8 bases and 4 bases respectively, with 10 bases between them. This CDR3 has 12 amino acids. The V gene's germline CDR1 is ENHRY and CDR2 SYGVKD. The CDR3, as DNA: TGTGCCATCGGGGGGGGGCCAGATACGCAGTATTTT. Translated: CAIGGGPDTQYF.

The count of this clone is one. The chain employs TRBV5-1 and TRBJ2-3; the match to TRBD1 covers 8 bases. There are 15 residues in the CDR3. Germline lookup yields CDR1 SGHRS and CDR2 YFSETQ. Germline trimming cut 2 bases from V and 4 bases from J; bases unmatched to any gene: 6. CDR3: CASSLGQGGPDTQYF. The CDR3 DNA is TGCGCCAGCAGCTTAGGACAGGGCGGCCCAGATACGCAGTATTTT.

The J gene is TRBJ2-7, the V gene TRBV5-1; TRBD1 aligns across 9 bases. Germline V lookup: CDR1 SGHRS, CDR2 YFSETQ. V was clipped by 4 bases and J by 4 bases; unmatched bases: 3. The CDR3 loop spans 13 amino acids. CDR3 bases: TGCGCCAGCAGCGACGGGACAGGGTACGAGCAGTACTTC. This sequence encodes CASSDGTGYEQYF.

V usage is TRBV7-9 and J usage is TRBJ2-7, with D tentatively TRBD2 (6 bases). V lost 3 bases and J 0 bases, leaving 12 bases between the germline ends. The CDR3 consists of 15 residues. CDR1 SEHNR and CDR2 FQNEAQ come from the germline V gene (reference sequence). CDR3 nucleotides: TGTGCCAGCAGCTTCCGGGGGTCGAGCTCCTACGAGCAGTACTTC. Protein product: CASSFRGSSSYEQYF.

The chain links TRBV30 to TRBJ1-2; no clear D. Germline V gives CDR1 GTSNPN, CDR2 SVGIG (reference sequence). V shed 1 base and J shed 5 bases, with 5 bases lying between them. The CDR3 spans 11 residues. For the CDR3, the DNA is TGTGCCTGGAGTGATTCATATGGCTACACCTTC. Protein product: CAWSDSYGYTF.

V is TRBV9 and J is TRBJ1-4; no clear D. V dropped 3 bases and J dropped 7 bases, with 10 bases sitting between them. The germline V gene encodes CDR1 SGDLS and CDR2 YYNGEE. The CDR3 loop spans 13 amino acids. DNA of the CDR3: TGTGCCAGCAGCGACGACGGAGGTGAAAAACTGTTTTTT. Translated: CASSDDGGEKLFF. The variable domain in full, with the rest retrieved from reference TRBV9 and TRBJ1-4, is DSGVTQTPKHLITATGQRVTLRCSPRSGDLSVYWYQQSLDQGLQFLIQYYNGEERAKGNILERFSAQQFPDLHSELNLSSLELGDSALYFCASSDDGGEKLFFGSGTQLSVL.

V and J are TRBV19 and TRBJ1-4; possibly TRBD1 for D (6 bases). V shed 9 bases and J shed 4 bases, with 21 bases lying between them. The V gene's germline CDR1 is LNHDA and CDR2 SQIVND (reference sequence). The CDR3 is 16 amino acids. The CDR3 nucleotides are TGTGCCAGGTTTCGTATGACAGGCGATCATAATGAAAAACTGTTTTTT. Residues: CARFRMTGDHNEKLFF.

The V and J genes are TRBV5-6 and TRBJ1-1; D unresolved. V lost 0 bases and J lost 1, with 7 bases in between. The CDR3 has 14 amino acids. Per germline, CDR1 SGHDT and CDR2 YYEEEE. DNA of the CDR3: TGTGCCAGCAGCTTGGCCTCTGGGAACACTGAAGCTTTCTTT. Protein product: CASSLASGNTEAFF. Full variable domain (remainder filled in from reference TRBV5-6 and TRBJ1-1): DAGVTQSPTHLIKTRGQQVTLRCSPKSGHDTVSWYQQALGQGPQFIFQYYEEEERQRGNFPDRFSGHQFPNYSSELNVNALLLGDSALYLCASSLASGNTEAFFGQGTRLTVV.

The chain employs TRBV13 and TRBJ2-1, with D possibly being TRBD2 (5 bases). CDR1 and CDR2 from the germline V gene are PRHDT and FYEKMQ (reference sequence). Trimming cost V 1 base and J 7 bases, with 14 bases left between them. This CDR3 comprises 15 residues. The CDR3 coding sequence is TGTGCCAGCAGCTTAGAGGGAAGAGGACTGAATGAGCAGTTCTTC. It codes for CASSLEGRGLNEQFF.

As to this clone: An end of the junction does not agree with germline; a read error may underlie this. This chain uses TRBV14 with TRBJ1-1; no clear D. Per germline, CDR1 SGHDN and CDR2 FVKESK. This CDR3 is 12 amino acids long. The chain's CDR3 is CASSQTNIEAFF. The CDR3 nucleotides read TGTGCCAGCAGCCAAACGAACATTGAAGCTTTCTTT. The whole variable domain, filled in from reference TRBV14 and TRBJ1-1, reads EAGVTQFPSHSVIEKGQTVTLRCDPISGHDNLYWYRRVMGKEIKFLLHFVKESKQDESGMPNNRFLAERTGGTYSTLKVQPAELEDSGVYFCASSQTNIEAFFGQGTRLTVV.

The chain has TRBV11-2 and TRBJ1-1; a weak D match, TRBD1 (6 bases). This CDR3 is built from 14 residues. V was clipped by 7 bases and J by 0 bases, with 12 bases between them. Germline CDR1 is SGHAT and CDR2 is FQNNGV. CDR3 region: CASNSRGLNTEAFF. CDR3 nucleotide sequence: TGTGCCAGCAACTCCAGGGGTCTGAACACTGAAGCTTTCTTT. Full variable domain (outside the CDR3, taken from reference TRBV11-2 and TRBJ1-1): EAGVAQSPRYKIIEKRQSVAFWCNPISGHATLYWYQQILGQGPKLLIQFQNNGVVDDSQLPKDRFSAERLKGVDSTLKIQPAKLEDSAVYLCASNSRGLNTEAFFGQGTRLTVV.

The chain links TRBV10-3 to TRBJ2-7; 11 bases are shared with TRBD1. Germline trimming cut 8 bases from V and 5 bases from J; bases unmatched to any gene: 5. CDR3 length: 13 residues. Germline V lookup: CDR1 ENHRY, CDR2 SYGVKD. For the CDR3, the DNA is TGTGCCATCGGACAGGGGGCCGGGGACGAGCAGTACTTC. It encodes CAIGQGAGDEQYF.

Points on this clone: The sample has other DNA sequences that encode this CDR3 too. V and J are TRBV6-2 or TRBV6-3 and TRBJ2-5; 12 bases line up with TRBD2. The germline V gene encodes CDR1 MNHEY and CDR2 SVGEGT. This CDR3 is 16 amino acids long. The V gene end was trimmed by 2 bases and the J gene end by 4 bases; junction bases not matched to a gene: 5. The CDR3 DNA sequence: TGTGCCAGCAGTTACGGGCTAGCGGGGGGGACAGAGACCCAGTACTTC. Amino acids: CASSYGLAGGTETQYF.

The chain has TRBV27 and TRBJ1-1; no firm D call. Trimming took 3 bases from V and 0 from J, leaving 14 bases between them. CDR3 length equals 16 residues. Germline V CDR1 and CDR2: MNHEY, SMNVEV (reference sequence). The CDR3, as DNA: TGTGCCAGCAGTTTTGAACGAAGGAGGGTGAACACTGAAGCTTTCTTT. This gives the protein CASSFERRRVNTEAFF.

The CDR3 DNA follows: TGCGCCAGCAGCTACCTGACTAGCGGGTACAATGAGCAGTTCTTC. Amino acids: CASSYLTSGYNEQFF. The V call is TRBV5-1, the J call TRBJ2-1; 10 positions agree with TRBD2. CDR1 and CDR2 (germline): SGHRS, YFSETQ. Trimming took 3 bases from V and 4 from J; bases not matched to a gene: 4. The length of the CDR3 is 15 residues.

The rearrangement links TRBV27 to TRBJ1-2, with a weak D call TRBD1 (6 bases). Trimming stripped 2 bases from V and 8 bases from J, with 18 bases between. CDR3 length equals 15 residues. Looked up from germline, CDR1 is MNHEY and CDR2 is SMNVEV (reference sequence). DNA of the CDR3: TGTGCCAGCAGTTTAACACAGGGTAACCTCGTCGGCTACACCTTC. Encoded protein: CASSLTQGNLVGYTF.

This clone is a singleton in its sample. V usage is TRBV7-3 and J usage is TRBJ2-1; possibly TRBD1 or TRBD2 for D (5 bases each). V gave up 0 bases and J gave up 1 base, with 13 bases separating them. The CDR3 runs 17 residues. In germline, CDR1 is SGHTA, CDR2 FQGTGA. CDR3 DNA: TGTGCCAGCAGCTTAACGCCCGGGACCGCTTCCTACAATGAGCAGTTCTTC. Translation gives CASSLTPGTASYNEQFF.

The chain recombines TRBV7-2 with TRBJ1-5; 9 bases line up with TRBD1. V was clipped by 4 bases and J by 5 bases; unmatched bases: 3. CDR3 length equals 14 residues. CDR1 is SGHTA, CDR2 FQGNSA, per germline. CDR3 in amino acids: CASSYRTGDQPQHF. As DNA, the CDR3 is TGTGCCAGCAGCTACCGGACAGGGGATCAGCCCCAGCATTTT.

This clone has a handful of counts. The gene calls are TRBV29-1 and TRBJ1-5, with unresolved D. Germline V gene sequence: CDR1 SQVTM, CDR2 ANQGSEA. The CDR3 is 14 amino acids. V was trimmed by 7 bases and J by 0 bases, leaving 13 bases between them. In DNA form, the CDR3 reads TGCAGCGCCCGAGGCGTTAATAGCAATCAGCCCCAGCATTTT. Protein: CSARGVNSNQPQHF. The variable domain in full, with the rest retrieved from reference TRBV29-1 and TRBJ1-5, is SAVISQKPSRDICQRGTSLTIQCQVDSQVTMMFWYRQQPGQSLTLIATANQGSEATYESGFVIDKFPISRPNLTFSTLTVSNMSPEDSSIYLCSARGVNSNQPQHFGDGTRLSIL.